The clone carrying this TCR beta chain was seen more than once but under ten times. The V end lost 1 base, the J end lost 8 bases, and 15 bases lay between the germline ends. Germline lookup yields CDR1 LNHDA and CDR2 SQIVND (reference sequence). CDR3 length: 15 amino acids. This entry comes from a study of blood T cell repertoires in COVID-19. Study-wide context: PBMCs, B-cell-depleted T cells, or T cells provided the cDNA or gDNA that made up the material.

Generated by immunoSEQ multiplex PCR, the TCRdb table keeps only in-frame clones and is missing some. Found here are approximately 120,000 clones, more than 75% of them singletons; the top ten hold roughly 4.9%. This TCR was recovered from a human donor in a cohort sampled during active COVID-19. Material for sequencing was peripheral blood. V is TRBV19 and J is TRBJ1-3; perhaps TRBD1 as D (5 bases). CDR3 sequence (DNA): TGTGCCAGTAGTATAGGGGACCGATCGGGGGACACCATATATTTT. Translating gives CASSIGDRSGDTIYF.